This entry lists 26 T cell receptor beta chains sequenced from one sample in a study of T-cell reconstitution after alpha-beta-depleted transplantation in children. Preparation of the TCRbeta library involved a method that used unique molecular identifiers. One entry per CDR3 protein, called by TCRdb with MiXCR from the PCR reads. Here the sample spans some 640,000 distinct CDR3 sequences, roughly 15% being singletons. This sample comprised PBMCs from the stem cell graft donor, obtained from the stem cell graft. These TCRs come from a human donor who donated a stem cell graft to a child with acute myeloid leukemia.

This clonotype was picked up many times. The J gene is TRBJ2-3, the V gene TRBV20-1, with a weak D call TRBD2 (6 bases). CDR1 is DFQATT and CDR2 is SNEGSKA in the germline V gene (reference sequence). V was trimmed by 6 bases and J by 1 base, leaving 11 bases between them. The length of the CDR3 is 13 residues. CDR3 sequence (DNA): TGCAGTGCACGGAGGGTAGGCACAGATACGCAGTATTTT. Amino acids: CSARRVGTDTQYF.

This clonotype was seen ten or more times. V and J are TRBV7-2 and TRBJ2-7, with D possibly matching TRBD1 (7 bases). The CDR3 totals 13 residues. V dropped 8 bases and J dropped 2 bases, with 13 bases sitting between them. Germline V gene sequence: CDR1 SGHTA, CDR2 FQGNSA. In nucleotides, the CDR3 is TGTGCCAGCCATTCAGGGGGGCCCTACGAGCAGTACTTC. It encodes CASHSGGPYEQYF. The whole variable domain, remainder taken from reference TRBV7-2 and TRBJ2-7, is GAGVSQSPSNKVTEKGKDVELRCDPISGHTALYWYRQSLGQGLEFLIYFQGNSAPDKSGLPSDRFSAERTGGSVSTLTIQRTQQEDSAVYLCASHSGGPYEQYFGPGTRLTVT.

This clonotype occurred many times. This chain uses TRBV10-1 with TRBJ1-5; D remains unclear. The ends were cut back, 2 bases at V and 5 bases at J, with 7 bases in the middle. Germline assignment: CDR1 WNHNN and CDR2 SYGVQD (reference sequence). The CDR3 is 13 amino acids. Here the CDR3 DNA reads TGCGCCAGCAGTGAGAGGAGGGATCAGCCCCAGCATTTT. This sequence encodes CASSERRDQPQHF.

This clonotype came up many times. V and J are TRBV29-1 and TRBJ2-1, with TRBD2 identical over 7 bases. Germline CDR1 and CDR2: SQVTM and ANQGSEA. This CDR3 is 13 amino acids long. V was clipped by 8 bases and J by 8 bases; unmatched bases: 12. The CDR3 loop is CSTTRGKRDEQFF. CDR3 nucleotides: TGCAGCACAACGCGGGGGAAAAGGGATGAGCAGTTCTTC.

This clonotype was counted many times. The chain employs TRBV20-1 and TRBJ2-1; D not resolved. Looked up from germline, CDR1 is DFQATT and CDR2 is SNEGSKA (reference sequence). V was shortened by 1 base and J by 10 bases, with 11 bases between the two germline ends. The CDR3 has 12 residues. The DNA for the CDR3 is TGCAGTGCTAGAGCCGCAGGAGACGAGCAGTTCTTC. As protein: CSARAAGDEQFF.

The chain links TRBV4-1 to TRBJ2-2, with no clear D. Germline CDR1 is MGHRA and CDR2 is YSYEKL. The CDR3 sequence is 16 residues long. V was clipped by 0 bases and J by 1 base, with 9 bases between them. The CDR3 is CASSQDWARNTGELFF. The CDR3 bases are TGCGCCAGCAGCCAAGATTGGGCTAGGAACACCGGGGAGCTGTTTTTT.

This clonotype was counted between two and nine times. J is TRBJ1-4 and V is TRBV27; unclear D gene. CDR1 and CDR2 from the germline V gene are MNHEY and SMNVEV (reference sequence). Trimming left V 5 bases short and J 1 base short, with 14 bases between. The CDR3 spans 16 residues. DNA for the CDR3: TGTGCCAGCAGTCCATACCCGGAGTTAACTAATGAAAAACTGTTTTTT. Translating it yields CASSPYPELTNEKLFF.

This clonotype showed up many times. The CDR3 protein is CASFLRDSGSDEAFF. In DNA form, the CDR3 reads TGTGCCAGCTTCCTCCGGGACTCCGGCTCAGATGAAGCTTTCTTT. The chain links TRBV5-5 to TRBJ1-1; D might be TRBD1 (5 bases). CDR1 and CDR2 (germline): SGHKS, YYEKEE (reference sequence). There are 15 residues in the CDR3. The ends were cut back, 7 bases at V and 7 bases at J, with 23 bases in the middle.

The rearrangement links TRBV15 to TRBJ2-5, with TRBD2 as a possible D gene (6 bases). Trimming removed 1 base from V and 2 bases from J, with 11 bases in between. CDR1 is LNHNV and CDR2 is YYDKDF in the germline V gene (reference sequence). The length of the CDR3 is 15 residues. The CDR3 loop is CATSRGEERQETQYF. The CDR3 nucleotides read TGTGCCACCAGCAGAGGGGAGGAGCGACAAGAGACCCAGTACTTC.

This clonotype was observed a few times. The rearrangement links TRBV28 to TRBJ1-4, with D possibly matching TRBD1 (6 bases). V lost 2 bases and J 6 bases, leaving 19 bases between the germline ends. This CDR3 has 17 residues. The V gene's germline CDR1 is MDHEN and CDR2 SYDVKM. The CDR3 here is CASSLPGRAGADEKLFF. The CDR3, as DNA: TGTGCCAGCAGTTTACCGGGCAGAGCAGGGGCCGATGAAAAACTGTTTTTT.

This clonotype was seen repeatedly, ten times or more. The V call is TRBV24-1, the J call TRBJ2-1; D call uncertain. Trimming removed 4 bases from V and 0 bases from J, with 12 bases in between. Germline assignment: CDR1 KGHDR and CDR2 SFDVKD. The CDR3 runs to 16 residues. CDR3 in amino acids: CATSDPGPSSYNEQFF. The CDR3 nucleotides are TGTGCCACCAGTGACCCAGGACCCTCCTCCTACAATGAGCAGTTCTTC.

The table lists this clonotype with a few counts. The CDR3 DNA sequence: TGTGCCACCAGTGATTCCTCTGGGAATCAGCCCCAGCATTTT. Protein: CATSDSSGNQPQHF. V and J are TRBV24-1 and TRBJ1-5, with D hard to call. From germline, CDR1 is KGHDR and CDR2 SFDVKD. The CDR3 covers 14 residues. The V end was cut by 2 bases, the J end by 4 bases, with 8 bases between.

This clonotype appeared a few times. The gene calls are TRBV7-2 and TRBJ2-1; D is possibly TRBD2 (7 bases). This CDR3 is 14 amino acids long. Trimming removed 5 bases at V and 7 bases at J, with 15 bases between. Germline CDR1 is SGHTA and CDR2 is FQGNSA. Written as DNA, the CDR3 is TGTGCCAGCAGCGCCCCGGGGGGCCGGAATGAGCAGTTCTTC. It yields the protein CASSAPGGRNEQFF.

The chain employs TRBV7-3 and TRBJ2-1; D is possibly TRBD1 (5 bases). The CDR3 is 15 amino acids. Per the germline V gene, CDR1 is SGHTA and CDR2 is FQGTGA. Between the trimmed V and J ends, which lost 5 bases and 4 bases, there was a span of 15 bases. CDR3 residues: CASSRGAGLYNEQFF. CDR3 nucleotide sequence: TGTGCCAGCAGCCGCGGAGCAGGGCTTTACAATGAGCAGTTCTTC.

This clonotype appeared a few times. This chain links TRBV7-2 with TRBJ2-7; 16 bases are a match to TRBD2. The CDR3 has 16 amino acids. V was pared by 4 bases and J by 4 bases, with 4 bases of the junction left unmatched. Germline CDR1 and CDR2: SGHTA and FQGNSA. CDR3 amino acids: CASSWGLAGGLYEQYF. CDR3 in DNA: TGTGCCAGCAGCTGGGGACTAGCGGGGGGGCTTTACGAGCAGTACTTC. Full variable domain (rest looked up from reference TRBV7-2 and TRBJ2-7): GAGVSQSPSNKVTEKGKDVELRCDPISGHTALYWYRQSLGQGLEFLIYFQGNSAPDKSGLPSDRFSAERTGGSVSTLTIQRTQQEDSAVYLCASSWGLAGGLYEQYFGPGTRLTVT.

This clonotype occurred many times. V gene TRBV5-5 combines with J gene TRBJ1-1, with a weak D call TRBD1 (6 bases). Germline CDR1 reads SGHKS; CDR2 reads YYEKEE (reference sequence). V was trimmed by 0 bases and J by 4 bases, leaving 13 bases between them. This CDR3 is 15 amino acids long. The CDR3 DNA follows: TGTGCCAGCAGCTTGGCTGTCGGGGGCGGCACTGAAGCTTTCTTT. It is translated as CASSLAVGGGTEAFF.

V and J are TRBV3-1 and TRBJ2-2, with D possibly matching TRBD2 (5 bases). With 4 bases removed from V and 2 bases from J, the gap between germline ends came to 14 bases. CDR3 size: 16 residues. Germline V lookup: CDR1 LGHDT, CDR2 YNNKEL (reference sequence). Here the CDR3 reads CASSPLGAANTGELFF. CDR3 nucleotide sequence: TGTGCCAGCAGCCCCCTAGGAGCGGCTAACACCGGGGAGCTGTTTTTT. Supplemented by reference TRBV3-1 and TRBJ2-2, the full variable domain reads DTAVSQTPKYLVTQMGNDKSIKCEQNLGHDTMYWYKQDSKKFLKIMFSYNNKELIINETVPNRFSPKSPDKAHLNLHINSLELGDSAVYFCASSPLGAANTGELFFGEGSRLTVL.

The chain recombines TRBV7-6 with TRBJ2-1, with D tentatively TRBD1 (6 bases). CDR3 size: 14 residues. V dropped 9 bases and J dropped 6 bases, with 18 bases sitting between them. CDR1 and CDR2 (germline): SGHVS, FNYEAQ. Here the CDR3 reads CARLFRGLGNEQFF. The CDR3 nucleotides are TGTGCCAGGCTGTTCAGGGGCCTGGGCAATGAGCAGTTCTTC.

This chain links TRBV20-1 with TRBJ2-4; D perhaps matches TRBD1 (6 bases). Looked up from germline, CDR1 is DFQATT and CDR2 is SNEGSKA (reference sequence). Trimming removed 6 bases from V and 1 base from J, with 16 bases in between. The CDR3 spans 15 residues. The CDR3 DNA reads as TGCAGTGCCTCGCTCCAGGGGTTGGCCAAAAACATTCAGTACTTC. Translation: CSASLQGLAKNIQYF.

This clonotype was counted a few times. The chain employs TRBV9 and TRBJ2-3; 14 nucleotides agree with TRBD2. V lost 4 bases to trimming and J lost 0 bases; unmatched junction nucleotides: 16. The CDR3 spans 21 residues. Germline V lookup: CDR1 SGDLS, CDR2 YYNGEE. CDR3 DNA: TGTGCCAGCAGCCAGCCCAGGGGGGGACTAGCGGGGGCCTCTAGCACAGATACGCAGTATTTT. Its protein is CASSQPRGGLAGASSTDTQYF.

The chain links TRBV28 to TRBJ2-7, with a weak D call TRBD2 (7 bases). Trimming pared 5 bases from V and 2 bases from J, leaving 16 bases between. CDR3 length: 15 residues. Germline V gene lookup returns CDR1 MDHEN and CDR2 SYDVKM. CDR3 protein: CASSPTRGAPYEQYV. The DNA of the CDR3 is TGTGCCAGCAGTCCCACCCGGGGGGCACCCTACGAGCAGTACGTC.

For this clonotype: A much larger clone differs by one base, so this may be a read error. The genes are TRBV20-1 and TRBJ2-1; possibly TRBD1 for D (6 bases). Germline V gene lookup returns CDR1 DFQATT and CDR2 SNEGSKA (reference sequence). V lost 5 bases, J lost 6 bases, and 20 bases lay in between. CDR3 length: 15 residues. The CDR3 nucleotides read TGCAGTGCTCCTCATCCCATTTACAGGGTCAATGAGCAGTTCTTC. As protein: CSAPHPIYRVNEQFF.

This clonotype was seen a few times. The chain combines TRBV20-1 with TRBJ1-6; D remains unclear. V dropped 2 bases and J dropped 6 bases, with 14 bases sitting between them. This CDR3 is 15 amino acids long. Germline CDR1 is DFQATT and CDR2 is SNEGSKA (reference sequence). The CDR3 bases are TGCAGTGCTAGATCCGGCGACACCTTTAATTCACCCCTCCACTTT. This translates into CSARSGDTFNSPLHF.

This clonotype was seen many times. The CDR3, as DNA: TGTGCCATCAGTGGGACAGAGGGATACGAGCAGTACTTC. It translates to CAISGTEGYEQYF. This chain links TRBV10-3 with TRBJ2-7; D perhaps matches TRBD1 (6 bases). This CDR3 region has 13 residues. The germline gives CDR1 ENHRY, CDR2 SYGVKD. Deletions cut 4 bases from V and 4 bases from J, with 11 bases between.

This rearrangement joins TRBV7-2 to TRBJ1-1; D call uncertain. CDR3 length: 14 amino acids. Germline CDR1 and CDR2: SGHTA and FQGNSA. Between the trimmed V and J ends, which lost 5 bases and 0 bases, there was a span of 10 bases. The CDR3 DNA is TGTGCCAGCAGCCCGTTTACAGTGAACACTGAAGCTTTCTTT. Its protein is CASSPFTVNTEAFF.

This clonotype was counted ten times or more. Here the CDR3 reads CSAGFNQPQHF. In DNA, the CDR3 is TGCAGCGCTGGGTTCAATCAGCCCCAGCATTTT. The genes are TRBV29-1 and TRBJ1-5, with no clear D. CDR3 size: 11 residues. V was clipped by 7 bases and J by 3 bases, with 7 bases between them. Germline assignment: CDR1 SQVTM and CDR2 ANQGSEA.